A selection of T cell receptor beta chains follows, all from one sample in a study of vaccination effects on CD4 cells after COVID-19. The protocol was immunoSEQ multiplex PCR, while the TCRdb copy is restricted to in-frame clones and leaves out a portion. The data show fewer than 65,000 clones, roughly 75% seen once. These receptors lack a known antigen. Specimen: CD4+ T cells from PBMCs cultured with HCoV-OC43 spike peptides, collected before COVID-19 vaccination. These receptors came from a human donor who received a COVID-19 vaccine. The CDR3 runs from the conserved cysteine through the conserved F or W. D genes are given only for firm matches. Part of the rows lack a size; the others show once, few, many or a class for expanded clones.

TRBV29-1	NA	TRBJ2-2	TRBD1	TGCAGCGCCACCGACAGGGCCTACACCGGGGAGCTGTTTTTT	CSATDRAYTGELFF
TRBV18	NA	TRBJ2-2	NA	TGTGCCAGCTCCCCGACAGGGAACACCGGGGAGCTGTTTTTT	CASSPTGNTGELFF
TRBV2	few	TRBJ1-2	NA	TGTGCCAGCAGTGAACAGGGATTAAACTATGGCTACACCTTC	CASSEQGLNYGYTF
TRBV4-1	few	TRBJ1-2	NA	TGCGCCAGCAGCCTAACTACTGCGCCTTATGGCTACACCTTC	CASSLTTAPYGYTF
TRBV30	NA	TRBJ1-5	TRBD1	TGTGCCTGGAGTGTACAGAGGACAGGGGTGGGCAATCAGCCCCAGCATTTT	CAWSVQRTGVGNQPQHF
TRBV7-8	NA	TRBJ2-1	NA	TGTGCCAGCAGGCGCCTCGAGCGGAATGAGCAGTTCTTC	CASRRLERNEQFF
TRBV14	NA	TRBJ1-3	NA	TGTGCCAGCAGCCATGGCGGTCTCGGAAACACCATATATTTT	CASSHGGLGNTIYF
TRBV5-1	NA	TRBJ1-6	TRBD1	TGCGCCAGCAGCTCCCGGCAGGGGGCTAGTAATTCACCCCTCCACTTT	CASSSRQGASNSPLHF
TRBV7-2	NA	TRBJ2-2	TRBD2	TGTGCCAGCGGGGGGGGGAGGCAGTGGGCCGGGGAGCTGTTTTTT	CASGGGRQWAGELFF
TRBV5-1	NA	TRBJ2-5	TRBD1	TGCGCCAGCAGCACGCGAGGGCCAGGGGGCCCGGAGACCCAGTACTTC	CASSTRGPGGPETQYF
TRBV9	NA	TRBJ2-3	TRBD2	TGTGCCAGCAGCGTCGGGACTAGCGGGGTTGTCGATACGCAGTATTTT	CASSVGTSGVVDTQYF
TRBV18	NA	TRBJ1-1	NA	TGTGCCAGCTCACCGGGTCCATCGAGCACTGAAGCTTTCTTT	CASSPGPSSTEAFF
TRBV15	once	TRBJ2-1	TRBD2	TGTGCCACCAGCGGAACTAGCGGGGGGGCTTACAATGAGCAGTTCTTC	CATSGTSGGAYNEQFF
TRBV12-3/TRBV12-4	few	TRBJ1-4	TRBD1	TGTGCCAGCAGGACAGGGTTTGAAAAACTGTTTTTT	CASRTGFEKLFF
TRBV2	NA	TRBJ1-5	NA	TGTGCCAGCAGTGAAGCGGGGACGGGGAATCAGCCCCAGCATTTT	CASSEAGTGNQPQHF
TRBV7-2	NA	TRBJ2-5	NA	TGTGCCAGCAGCTTAGGGGGCGGTCAAGAGACCCAGTACTTC	CASSLGGGQETQYF
TRBV6-6	few	TRBJ1-1	NA	TGTGCCAGCAGTTACAAAGGGGTCCGTCCGAACACTGAAGCTTTCTTT	CASSYKGVRPNTEAFF
TRBV9	NA	TRBJ1-5	TRBD1	TGTGCCAGCAGCGTAGTTTCCGGACAGGCTAGCAATCAGCCCCAGCATTTT	CASSVVSGQASNQPQHF
TRBV25-1	NA	TRBJ1-4	TRBD1	TGTGCCAGCAGTGGCTCTCAGGGGGCGCCTGAAAAACTGTTTTTT	CASSGSQGAPEKLFF
TRBV5-4	NA	TRBJ2-2	TRBD2	TGTGCCAGCAGCCTTCCGACGGGGGGAACCGGGGAGCTGTTTTTT	CASSLPTGGTGELFF
TRBV29-1	NA	TRBJ2-2	TRBD1	TGCAGCGGGGCGACAGGGGTGAACACCGGGGAGCTGTTTTTT	CSGATGVNTGELFF
TRBV5-6	NA	TRBJ2-1	NA	TGTGCCAGCAGCTTTCCCCAGGAGCAGTTCTTC	CASSFPQEQFF
TRBV18	NA	TRBJ2-5	NA	TGTGCCAGCTCACGGTCGGAGACCCAGTACTTC	CASSRSETQYF
TRBV6-1	NA	TRBJ1-6	NA	TGTGCCAGCAGTGAAGGGACAGTCGGCTCCTATAATTCACCCCTCCACTTT	CASSEGTVGSYNSPLHF
TRBV9	NA	TRBJ1-3	NA	TGTGCCAGCAGCGTCCAAGATGCCTCTGGAAACACCATATATTTT	CASSVQDASGNTIYF
TRBV2	NA	TRBJ2-3	NA	TGTGCCAGCAGCGAGGACACTGGCCCCACAGATACGCAGTATTTT	CASSEDTGPTDTQYF
TRBV5-4	few	TRBJ1-4	TRBD1	TGTGCCAGCAGCCGGGGACAGCCAATGACTAATGAAAAACTGTTTTTT	CASSRGQPMTNEKLFF
TRBV3-1/TRBV3-2	once	TRBJ1-4	NA	TGTGCCAGCAGCAGAACCTGGCAGGGTGCTAGGGAAAAACTGTTTTTT	CASSRTWQGAREKLFF
TRBV27	NA	TRBJ1-4	TRBD1	TGTGCCAGCAGACTAACAGGGACAGTCAAGCTGTTTTTT	CASRLTGTVKLFF
TRBV10-3	NA	TRBJ2-5	NA	TGTGCCATCAGTACAGGGATTGGGGAGACCCAGTACTTC	CAISTGIGETQYF
TRBV4-1	NA	TRBJ2-1	NA	TGCGCCAGCAGCCTTACAGGCTACACCTACAATGAGCAGTTCTTC	CASSLTGYTYNEQFF
TRBV4-3	few	TRBJ1-6	NA	TGCGCCAGCAGTAATACCTTCGGGGGCTCACCCCTCCACTTT	CASSNTFGGSPLHF
TRBV19	NA	TRBJ2-1	NA	TGTGCCAGTAAAGGGAATGAGCAGTTCTTC	CASKGNEQFF
TRBV2	NA	TRBJ1-1	NA	TGTGCCAGAAAACTAGCGGGGGGGCTGGAAGCTTTCTTT	CARKLAGGLEAFF
TRBV6-1	NA	TRBJ1-2	TRBD1	TGTGCCAGCAGTGAAGCTATCCGCGGGACAGGGAGGGATGGCTACACCTTC	CASSEAIRGTGRDGYTF
TRBV12-3/TRBV12-4	few	TRBJ1-6	NA	TGTGCCAGCAGTTTCCCGTTTTCACCCCTCCACTTT	CASSFPFSPLHF
TRBV24-1	NA	TRBJ2-1	NA	TGTGCCACCAGTGACCACACAGGAGAATCCCGCTACAATGAGCAGTTCTTC	CATSDHTGESRYNEQFF
TRBV7-2	NA	TRBJ2-2	NA	TGTGCCAGCAGCTCGACTAGCACCGGGGAGCTGTTTTTT	CASSSTSTGELFF
TRBV30	NA	TRBJ2-5	NA	TGTGCCTGGAGTCGAAGGGAGACCCAGTACTTC	CAWSRRETQYF
TRBV5-4	few	TRBJ1-3	NA	TGTGCCAGCAGCTCGCAGACGGTGAGCTCTGGAAACACCATATATTTT	CASSSQTVSSGNTIYF
TRBV3-1/TRBV3-2	NA	TRBJ1-1	NA	TGTGCCAGCAGCCAAGAAGGGGGGAACACTGAAGCTTTCTTT	CASSQEGGNTEAFF
TRBV30	once	TRBJ2-2	NA	TGTGCCTGGAGTGTTCCGATGGTAGCGGCAAACACCGGGGAGCTGTTTTTT	CAWSVPMVAANTGELFF
TRBV27	NA	TRBJ2-4	NA	TGTGCCAGCAGCACTCAGGGGAACATTCAGTACTTC	CASSTQGNIQYF
TRBV18	NA	TRBJ1-3	NA	TGTGCCAGCTCACCACAAGCCAGTGGAAACACCATATATTTT	CASSPQASGNTIYF
TRBV23-1	NA	TRBJ1-1	NA	TGCGCCAGCAGTCAATTTAGGCAGAACACTGAAGCTTTCTTT	CASSQFRQNTEAFF
TRBV12-3/TRBV12-4	NA	TRBJ1-1	TRBD1	TGTGCCCGACAGGGCGGGAACACTGAAGCTTTCTTT	CARQGGNTEAFF
TRBV19	NA	TRBJ1-2	TRBD1	TGTGCCAGTAGTAACAGGGGAATTGGTGGCTACACCTTC	CASSNRGIGGYTF
TRBV5-4	few	TRBJ2-1	NA	TGTGCCAGCAGCTTGGCAGGGTCCCCCTACAATGAGCAGTTCTTC	CASSLAGSPYNEQFF
TRBV5-1	NA	TRBJ2-3	NA	TGCGCCAGCAGGCTCACCCCGGGGGATACGCAGTATTTT	CASRLTPGDTQYF